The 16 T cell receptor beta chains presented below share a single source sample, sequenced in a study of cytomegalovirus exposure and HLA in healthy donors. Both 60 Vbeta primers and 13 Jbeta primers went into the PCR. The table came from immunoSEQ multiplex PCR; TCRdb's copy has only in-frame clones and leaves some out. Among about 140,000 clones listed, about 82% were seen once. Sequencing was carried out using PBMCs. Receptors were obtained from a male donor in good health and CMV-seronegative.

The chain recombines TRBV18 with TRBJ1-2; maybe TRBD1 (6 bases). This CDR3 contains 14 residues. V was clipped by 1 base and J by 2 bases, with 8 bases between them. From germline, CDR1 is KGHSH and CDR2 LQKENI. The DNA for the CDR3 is TGTGCCAGCTCACCACAGGGGGAAAACTATGGCTACACCTTC. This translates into CASSPQGENYGYTF.

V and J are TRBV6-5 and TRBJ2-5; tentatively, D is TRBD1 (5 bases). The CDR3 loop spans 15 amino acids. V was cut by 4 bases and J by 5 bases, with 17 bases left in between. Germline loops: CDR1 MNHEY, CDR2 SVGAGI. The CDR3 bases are TGTGCCAGCAGTTCCTCACAGGCCACCTTGGAGACCCAGTACTTC. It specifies CASSSSQATLETQYF.

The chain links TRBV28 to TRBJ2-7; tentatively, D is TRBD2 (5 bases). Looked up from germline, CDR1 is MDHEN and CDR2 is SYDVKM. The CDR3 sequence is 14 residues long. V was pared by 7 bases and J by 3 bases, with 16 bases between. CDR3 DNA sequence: TGTGCCAGCAACGATAGGGAGCAGATCTACGAGCAGTACTTC. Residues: CASNDREQIYEQYF.

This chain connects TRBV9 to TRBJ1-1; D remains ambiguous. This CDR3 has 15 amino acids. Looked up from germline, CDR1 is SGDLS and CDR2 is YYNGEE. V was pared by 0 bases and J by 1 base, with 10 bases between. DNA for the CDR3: TGTGCCAGCAGCGTAGGTGTCGGAGAGAACACTGAAGCTTTCTTT. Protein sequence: CASSVGVGENTEAFF.

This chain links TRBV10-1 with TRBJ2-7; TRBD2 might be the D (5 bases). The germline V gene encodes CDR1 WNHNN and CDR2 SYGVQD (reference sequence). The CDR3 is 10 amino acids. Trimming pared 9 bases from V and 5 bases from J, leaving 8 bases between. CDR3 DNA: TGCGCCAGGGCGGGCAACGAGCAGTACTTC. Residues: CARAGNEQYF.

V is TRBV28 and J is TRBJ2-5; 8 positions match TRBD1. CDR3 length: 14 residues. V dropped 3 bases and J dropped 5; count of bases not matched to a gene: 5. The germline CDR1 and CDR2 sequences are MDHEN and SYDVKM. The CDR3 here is CASSLPRGQETQYF. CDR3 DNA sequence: TGTGCCAGCAGTTTGCCCAGGGGGCAGGAGACCCAGTACTTC.

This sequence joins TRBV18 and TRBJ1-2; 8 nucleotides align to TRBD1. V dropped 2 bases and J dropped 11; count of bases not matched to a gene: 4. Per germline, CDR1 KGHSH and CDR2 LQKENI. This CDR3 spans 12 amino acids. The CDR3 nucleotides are TGTGCCAGCTCACCAGTTGGACAGGGATACACCTTC. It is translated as CASSPVGQGYTF.

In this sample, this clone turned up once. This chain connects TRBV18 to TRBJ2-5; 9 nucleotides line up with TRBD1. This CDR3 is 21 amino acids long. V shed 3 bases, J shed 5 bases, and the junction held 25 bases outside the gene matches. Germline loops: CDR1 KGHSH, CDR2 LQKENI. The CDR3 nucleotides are TGTGCCAGCTCACCGCTCATTCCTATGAACAGGACAGGGGAGAGTTGGGAGACCCAGTACTTC. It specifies CASSPLIPMNRTGESWETQYF.

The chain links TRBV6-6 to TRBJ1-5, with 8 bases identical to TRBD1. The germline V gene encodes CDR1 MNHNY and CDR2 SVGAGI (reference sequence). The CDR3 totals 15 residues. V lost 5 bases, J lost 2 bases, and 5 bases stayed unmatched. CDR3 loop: CASSQDRDRNQPQHF. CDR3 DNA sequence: TGTGCCAGCAGTCAGGACAGGGACCGCAATCAGCCCCAGCATTTT.

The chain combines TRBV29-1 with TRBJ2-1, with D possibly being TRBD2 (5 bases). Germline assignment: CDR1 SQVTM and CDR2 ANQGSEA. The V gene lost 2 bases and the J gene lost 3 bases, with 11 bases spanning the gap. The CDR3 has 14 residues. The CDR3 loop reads CSVEPLTNYNEQFF. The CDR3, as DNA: TGCAGCGTTGAACCGTTGACTAACTACAATGAGCAGTTCTTC.

CDR3 residues: CASSQGREYEQYF. In nucleotides, the CDR3 is TGTGCCAGCAGCCAGGGTAGGGAGTACGAGCAGTACTTC. The J gene is TRBJ2-7, the V gene TRBV14, with D perhaps matching TRBD2 (5 bases). CDR3 length: 13 residues. Between the trimmed V and J ends, which lost 3 bases and 4 bases, there was a span of 10 bases. Germline CDR1 is SGHDN and CDR2 is FVKESK.

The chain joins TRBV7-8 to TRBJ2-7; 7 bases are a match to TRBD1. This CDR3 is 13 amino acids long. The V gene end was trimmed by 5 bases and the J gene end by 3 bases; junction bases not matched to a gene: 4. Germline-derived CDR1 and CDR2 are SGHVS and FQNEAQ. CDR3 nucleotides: TGTGCCAGCAGCCCCGGGACAGACTACGAGCAGTACTTC. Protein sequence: CASSPGTDYEQYF.

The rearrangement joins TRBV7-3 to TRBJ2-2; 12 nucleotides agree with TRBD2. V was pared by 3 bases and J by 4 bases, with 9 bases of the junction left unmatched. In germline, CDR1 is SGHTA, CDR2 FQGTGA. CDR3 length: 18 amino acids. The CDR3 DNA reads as TGTGCCAGCAGCTTGTATCTAGCGGGAGGGCGAGGCACCGGGGAGCTGTTTTTT. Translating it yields CASSLYLAGGRGTGELFF.

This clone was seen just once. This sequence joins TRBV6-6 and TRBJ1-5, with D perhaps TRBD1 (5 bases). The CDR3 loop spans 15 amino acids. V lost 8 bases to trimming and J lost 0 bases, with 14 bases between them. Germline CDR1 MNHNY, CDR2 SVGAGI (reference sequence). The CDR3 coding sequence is TGTGCCAGCGCCCTGAAGGGGTATAGCAATCAGCCCCAGCATTTT. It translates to CASALKGYSNQPQHF.

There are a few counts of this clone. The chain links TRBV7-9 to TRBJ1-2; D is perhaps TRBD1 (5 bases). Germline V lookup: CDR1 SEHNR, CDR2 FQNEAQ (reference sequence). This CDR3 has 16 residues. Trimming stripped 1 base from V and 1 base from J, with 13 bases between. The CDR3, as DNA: TGTGCCAGCAGCTTAGAAGTTCGCAGGGTTAACTATGGCTACACCTTC. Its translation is CASSLEVRRVNYGYTF.

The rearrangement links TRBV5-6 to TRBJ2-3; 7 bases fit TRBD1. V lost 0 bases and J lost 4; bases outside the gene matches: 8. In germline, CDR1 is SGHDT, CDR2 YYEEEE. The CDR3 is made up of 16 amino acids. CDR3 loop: CASSLVLGQASDTQYF. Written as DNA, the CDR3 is TGTGCCAGCAGCTTGGTGTTAGGACAGGCCTCAGATACGCAGTATTTT.